Below, one T cell receptor (beta chain) is given with its context. What it binds is not known. This specimen comes from a study of shared clonotypes between healthy human individuals. Study observations and caveats: Rarefaction showed sorted-subset sequencing was incomplete despite large depth.

The assay was immunoSEQ multiplex PCR, and TCRdb's table has in-frame clones only and misses some. The sample has around 2.3 million clones, approximately 94% seen once. Germline CDR1 is SGHRS and CDR2 is YFSETQ. Trimming took 1 base from V and 7 from J; bases not matched to a gene: 8. This CDR3 spans 15 amino acids. This sequence originates from a man between 18 and 29 years old in good health. The sequenced material came from naive CD4+ T cells sorted from blood. The subset is: CD45RA+ positively selected. The chain carries TRBV5-1 and TRBJ1-3, with TRBD1 matching 7 bases. The chain's CDR3 is CASSLTGEDWNTIYF. The CDR3 DNA sequence: TGCGCCAGCAGCTTGACAGGGGAAGACTGGAACACCATATATTTT. Based on the CDR3 plus reference TRBV5-1 and TRBJ1-3, the full variable domain is KAGVTQTPRYLIKTRGQQVTLSCSPISGHRSVSWYQQTPGQGLQFLFEYFSETQRNKGNFPGRFSGRQFSNSRSEMNVSTLELGDSALYLCASSLTGEDWNTIYFGEGSWLTVV.